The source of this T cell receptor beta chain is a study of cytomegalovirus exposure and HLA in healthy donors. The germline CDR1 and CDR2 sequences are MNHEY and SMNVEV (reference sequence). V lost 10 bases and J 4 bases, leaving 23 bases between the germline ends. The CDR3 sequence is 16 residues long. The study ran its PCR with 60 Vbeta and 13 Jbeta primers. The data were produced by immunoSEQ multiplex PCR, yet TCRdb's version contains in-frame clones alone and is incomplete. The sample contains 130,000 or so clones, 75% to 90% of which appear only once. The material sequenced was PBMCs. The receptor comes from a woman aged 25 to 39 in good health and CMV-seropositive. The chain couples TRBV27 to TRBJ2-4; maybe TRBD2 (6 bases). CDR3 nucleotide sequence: TGTGCCACTACTACGGAGGGCGGCCTAGGGAAAAACATTCAGTACTTC. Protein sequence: CATTTEGGLGKNIQYF.